This T cell receptor beta chain was sequenced for a study of blood T cell repertoires in COVID-19 (TCRdb year 2020). Describing the broader study: The collaborator samples originated in the United States, Italy and Spain and spanned the acute and convalescent phases of COVID-19. The prospective study material was composed of cDNA or gDNA derived from T cells, B-cell-depleted T cells, or PBMCs. The dataset comprised deeply sampled blood TCRbeta repertoires from subjects exposed to, actively infected with, or recovered from COVID-19. The repertoires were made available in a free public database intended to serve as a resource for research on the immune response to SARS-CoV-2. The samples were drawn from the first 160 participants of the ongoing ImmuneRACE study and from 1,254 subjects provided by 6 global collaborators. The sample metadata nearly always contained a de-identified subject ID, COVID-19 status, age in years and sex. Where HLA class I and class II types were available, the types were taken from metadata supplied by the sample provider, not from assay-based typing.

TCRbeta CDR3 regions were amplified from genomic DNA by means of the immunoSEQ Assay, a bias-controlled multiplex PCR. Processing in the source paper ran as follows. The number of nucleated cells in each sample was estimated from the amplification of reference gene primers within the assay. To quantify the absolute abundance of each unique TCRbeta CDR3 rearrangement, sequence reads were collapsed and filtered. Productive Simpson clonality was computed per sample as the square root of Simpson's diversity index over productive rearrangements. In TCRdb, the immuneACCESS table is reduced to in-frame sequences with V and J assigned. These tables do not hold every clone; where another copy was compared, an unresolved V gene accounts for under half, and the others remain unexplained. The V and J calls and the clone size are those of that table, but D and trimming were determined from the DNA. The sample table holds around 100,000 clones, of which approximately 86% were seen once. Roughly 4% of the sample is held by the ten biggest clonotypes.

Each collaborating institution followed its own protocols to collect whole blood in K2EDTA tubes. For TCRbeta analysis, collaborators shipped samples in one of three forms: frozen whole blood, isolated PBMCs, or DNA extracted from either of those sample types. With respect to this clone: Its antigen is still unknown. Nothing much larger sits one base from this clone, and base qualities are not available.

The CDR3 has 14 amino acids, counting the end cysteine and phenylalanine. Only the CDR3 part of the read is kept: 42 bases, read in frame from the first base. CDR1 and CDR2 were assigned from the germline V gene (reference sequence) as SGHKS and YYEKEE. Trimming leaves V shorter by 3 bases and J shorter by 4 bases, with the junction holding 4 bases beyond the gene matches. Study-level results and caveats: The quantity of clinical and demographic metadata differed by source and by participant and was supplied without curation.

The source of this sequence is a man aged 35 to 55 with acute or convalescent COVID-19. Source material: peripheral blood. The chain is encoded by TRBV5-5 joined to TRBJ2-5, with TRBD1 matching 9 junction bases. The CDR3 reads as follows: CASSSMGQGETQYF. In nucleotide form, the sequence is TGTGCCAGCAGCTCAATGGGACAGGGAGAGACCCAGTACTTC.